This T cell receptor beta chain is drawn from a study of blood T cell repertoires in COVID-19. TCRdb's table, derived via immunoSEQ multiplex PCR, lists solely in-frame clones and lacks some. Altogether approximately 410,000 clones are present, 80% to 90% being singletons, with the ten largest covering roughly 1.4%. The TCR originated in a woman aged 25 to 39 with active or convalescent COVID-19. Sequences were obtained from peripheral blood.

CDR3 nucleotide sequence: TGCAGCGCACAGGGTCATAGTGATGGCTACACCTTC. Translation: CSAQGHSDGYTF. The chain links TRBV29-1 to TRBJ1-2, with D tentatively TRBD1 (6 bases). Germline CDR1 is SQVTM and CDR2 is ANQGSEA. CDR3 size: 12 residues. V lost 7 bases and J lost 6, with 15 bases in between.